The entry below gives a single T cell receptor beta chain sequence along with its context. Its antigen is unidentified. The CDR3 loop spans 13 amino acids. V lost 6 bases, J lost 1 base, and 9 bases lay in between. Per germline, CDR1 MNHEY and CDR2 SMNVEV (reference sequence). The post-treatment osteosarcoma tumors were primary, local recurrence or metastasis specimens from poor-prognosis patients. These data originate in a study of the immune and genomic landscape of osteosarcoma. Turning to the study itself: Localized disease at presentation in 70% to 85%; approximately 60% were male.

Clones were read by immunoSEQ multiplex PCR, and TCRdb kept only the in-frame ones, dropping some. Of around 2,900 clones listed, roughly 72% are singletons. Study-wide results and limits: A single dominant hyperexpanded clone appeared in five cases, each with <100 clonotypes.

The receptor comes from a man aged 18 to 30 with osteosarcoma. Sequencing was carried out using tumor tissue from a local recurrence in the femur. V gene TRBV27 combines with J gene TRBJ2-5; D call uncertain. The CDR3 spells CASRMDGQETQYF. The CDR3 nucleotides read TGTGCCAGCAGGATGGACGGCCAAGAGACCCAGTACTTC.